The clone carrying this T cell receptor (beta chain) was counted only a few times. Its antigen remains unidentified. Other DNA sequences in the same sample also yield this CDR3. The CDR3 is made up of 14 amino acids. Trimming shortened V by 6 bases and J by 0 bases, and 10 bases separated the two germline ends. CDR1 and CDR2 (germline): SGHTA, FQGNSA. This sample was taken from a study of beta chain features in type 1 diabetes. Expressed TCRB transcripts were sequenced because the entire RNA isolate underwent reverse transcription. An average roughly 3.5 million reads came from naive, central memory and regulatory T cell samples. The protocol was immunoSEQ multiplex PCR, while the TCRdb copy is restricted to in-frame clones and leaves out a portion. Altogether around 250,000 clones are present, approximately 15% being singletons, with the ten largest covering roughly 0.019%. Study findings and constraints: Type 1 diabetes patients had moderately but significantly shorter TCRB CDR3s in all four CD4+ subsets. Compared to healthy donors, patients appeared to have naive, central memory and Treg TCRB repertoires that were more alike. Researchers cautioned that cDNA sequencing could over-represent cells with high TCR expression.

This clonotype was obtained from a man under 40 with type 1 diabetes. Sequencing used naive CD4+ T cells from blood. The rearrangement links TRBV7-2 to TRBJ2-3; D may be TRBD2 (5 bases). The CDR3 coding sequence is TGTGCCAGCAGTCTGAGCGGAAGCACAGATACGCAGTATTTT. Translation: CASSLSGSTDTQYF.